This record covers a single TCR beta chain. This clonotype showed up just a few times. There is no known antigen for this receptor. Nothing much larger sits one base from this clone, and base qualities are not available. The CDR3 runs 14 amino acids, cysteine and phenylalanine included. Just the 42-base CDR3 DNA is kept, in frame starting at base 1. V is pared back by 7 bases and J by 4 bases, with 16 bases lying between the germline termini. Library creation used PCR. The sequencer was an Illumina HiSeq 2500. To normalize quantification of the TCRbeta repertoire, the TCR libraries were built with molecular barcoding that relied on unique molecular identifiers. Using fastp trimming at Q25 and MiXCR clonotype assembly, TCRdb reanalyzed the public sequencing data and kept in-frame beta chains. Rows with one shared CDR3 protein collapse into an entry with the most common genes and DNA. This sample holds approximately 210,000 distinct CDR3 sequences; over 15% were observed only once. The top ten clonotypes cover 43% of the sample.

The source of the sample is a study of T-cell reconstitution after alpha-beta-depleted transplantation in children listed by TCRdb under 2016. With regard to the full study: Using TCR repertoire profiling, the study followed T-cell immune reconstitution in a quantitative way in children after TCRalphabeta/CD19-depleted allogeneic hematopoietic cell transplantation. What the research found in general, with its limitations: Over the following months the frequencies of hyperexpanded clones went down, and after one year T-cell counts and TCRbeta diversity were mostly credited to newly produced T cells. The apparently early recovery of alphabetaT-cell counts about two months after transplant reportedly depended on only several hundred rapidly expanded clones that came from non-depleted graft cells. In some patients, the high TCRbeta diversity seen at day 60 was put down to recipient T cells and intrathymic progenitors that had survived conditioning.

What the treatment or condition label conveys for this sample: allogeneic hematopoietic cell transplantation with graft depleted of TCRalphabeta T cells and CD19 B cells. Transplant recipients were children who received TCRalphabeta/CD19-depleted allogeneic hematopoietic cell grafts. The TCR comes from a male patient aged 2 to 10 who had a stem cell transplant for acute lymphoblastic leukemia, so the T cells may come from the graft donor. Recombination joined TRBV12-3 or TRBV12-4 with TRBJ1-1, with an unclear D gene assignment. The specimen comprised PBMCs, mostly from graft donor cells, sampled 360 days after TCRalphabeta/CD19-depleted stem cell transplant. The DNA reads TGTGCCAGCACCGATCCTTCGGGAAGCACTGAAGCTTTCTTT. Its translation is CASTDPSGSTEAFF.